Listed here is a single T cell receptor beta chain. Antigen specificity is unknown. The data were taken from a study of long-term antiretroviral therapy in people with HIV. Regarding the study as a whole: Older ART regimens may have been in use when blood was drawn between the mid-2000s and the late 2010s. Despite increasing after ART, diversity remained lower than that of transplant donor controls.

CDR1 is SGHDT, CDR2 YYEEEE, per germline. V trimming: 4 bases; J trimming: 2 bases; junction bases outside the gene matches: 3. There are 13 residues in the CDR3. Sampling of each donor yielded at least one pre-ART PBMC sample and at least two post-ART PBMC samples. Each participant with HIV received care in the United States. Sequencing relied on immunoSEQ assay v3.0, run at survey level. Libraries were prepared by immunoSEQ multiplex PCR; TCRdb keeps only in-frame clonotypes and omits some of them. The sample lists 25,000 to 30,000 clones; 75% to 90% were seen once. This chain joins TRBV5-6 and TRBJ2-7, with 7 bases aligning to TRBD1. This TCR was recovered from a man under 40 with HIV. The sequencing here drew on unsorted PBMCs, taken 2.8 years after starting antiretroviral therapy. CDR3 sequence: CASSPGQPYEQYF. The CDR3 DNA reads TGTGCCAGCAGCCCGGGACAGCCCTACGAGCAGTACTTC.